A single sample is the source of the 3 T cell receptor beta chains below, sequenced in a study of blood T cell repertoires in COVID-19 (dated by TCRdb to 2020 to 2021). The method behind the library was the immunoSEQ multiplex PCR assay. Held by TCRdb, this immuneACCESS table contains in-frame sequences only and omits some clones. Under half of the omission traces to an unresolved V gene where checked; the cause of the rest is unknown. This sample comprises 300,000 to 400,000 clones, roughly 85% of them detected only once. The leading ten clones occupy 7.2% of the sample. Material for sequencing was peripheral blood. The receptors were sampled from a human donor in a cohort sampled during active COVID-19.

This chain joins TRBV20-1 and TRBJ2-3; TRBD2 matches at 8 bases. The V segment lost 4 bases and the J segment 14 bases; nucleotides outside the gene matches: 8. Germline V gives CDR1 DFQATT, CDR2 SNEGSKA (reference sequence). The CDR3 is made up of 11 amino acids. The CDR3 here is CSAIIAGRLYF. CDR3 bases: TGCAGTGCTATTATAGCGGGGCGGCTGTATTTT.

The chain employs TRBV5-1 and TRBJ1-1, with 10 nucleotides matching TRBD1. This CDR3 is built from 15 residues. With V trimmed by 3 bases and J by 5 bases, 7 bases remained unmatched. Germline assignment: CDR1 SGHRS and CDR2 YFSETQ. CDR3 bases: TGCGCCAGCAGCTATTGGTCGGACAGGGGGACTGAAGCTTTCTTT. Its protein product is CASSYWSDRGTEAFF.

This chain joins TRBV9 and TRBJ2-2; D is possibly TRBD2 (6 bases). This CDR3 spans 15 amino acids. V lost 4 bases and J lost 8, with 18 bases in between. Per the germline V gene, CDR1 is SGDLS and CDR2 is YYNGEE. CDR3 residues: CASSPAEGPKGELFF. Here the CDR3 DNA reads TGTGCCAGCAGCCCAGCGGAGGGGCCTAAGGGGGAGCTGTTTTTT.